This TCR beta chain appears in the sequencing data of a study of blood T cells in healthy people across ages. Germline values: CDR1 SGHTA, CDR2 FQGNSA. The CDR3 has 18 residues. Primers used in a second PCR of about 6 to 11 cycles were a sample-barcoded 5' primer and a J-beta primer mix. MiXCR, run by TCRdb on the 5' RACE reads, gives a single entry per CDR3 protein. The sample records about 780,000 distinct CDR3 sequences, 35% to 50% being singletons. As concerns this clonotype: An end of the junction differs from the germline gene, which may be a read error.

The study drew donors from healthy Caucasian individuals in Russia aged about 6 to 95. Each donor had 8 to 10 milliliters of peripheral blood drawn. Input material: blood. The receptor comes from a man at least 80 years old in good health. This chain joins TRBV7-2 and TRBJ2-3; perhaps D is TRBD1 or TRBD2 (5 bases each). The CDR3 nucleotides read TGTGCCAGCAGCTTATTCTTTGCAGGGACGACTACCGGAGATACGCGGTATTTT. It is translated as CASSLFFAGTTTGDTRYF.